The TCR beta chain under discussion was sequenced for a study of T cell clonotyping in hematopoietic cell transplantation. This clone was observed a single time. Trimming shortened V by 0 bases and J by 7 bases, and 13 bases separated the two germline ends. The CDR3 runs 14 residues. In germline, CDR1 is SGHAT, CDR2 FQNNGV. Assay used: immunoSEQ multiplex PCR; TCRdb lists only in-frame clones, some missing. This table has about 12,000 clones, roughly 89% appearing once. The sequence was obtained from a human donor who either received an allogeneic hematopoietic cell transplant for a myeloid malignancy or was a related donor (not recorded which). Some clones in this sample may be carry-over from other donors' samples. Sequenced input: peripheral blood mononuclear cells. The V call is TRBV11-2, the J call TRBJ2-7, with D maybe TRBD1 (5 bases). This CDR3 reads CASSLEGRAGEQYF. The CDR3 DNA is TGTGCCAGCAGCTTAGAGGGCAGGGCTGGGGAGCAGTACTTC.